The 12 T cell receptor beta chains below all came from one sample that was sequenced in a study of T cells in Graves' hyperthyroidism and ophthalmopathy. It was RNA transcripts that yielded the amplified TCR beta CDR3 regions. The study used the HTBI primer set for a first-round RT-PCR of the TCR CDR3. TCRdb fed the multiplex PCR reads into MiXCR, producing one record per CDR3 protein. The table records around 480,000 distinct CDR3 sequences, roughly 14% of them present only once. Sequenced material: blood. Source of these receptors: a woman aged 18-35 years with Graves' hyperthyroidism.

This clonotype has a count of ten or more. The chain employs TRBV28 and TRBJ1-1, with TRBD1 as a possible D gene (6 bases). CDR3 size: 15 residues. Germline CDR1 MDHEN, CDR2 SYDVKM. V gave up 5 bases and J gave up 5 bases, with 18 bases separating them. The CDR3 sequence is CASSIITGMGTEAFF. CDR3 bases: TGTGCCAGCAGTATCATTACAGGGATGGGGACTGAAGCTTTCTTT.

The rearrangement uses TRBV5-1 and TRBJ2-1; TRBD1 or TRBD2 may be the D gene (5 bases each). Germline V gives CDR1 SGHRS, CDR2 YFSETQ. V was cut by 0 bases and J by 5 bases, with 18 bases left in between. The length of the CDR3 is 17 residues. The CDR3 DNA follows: TGCGCCAGCAGCTTGGCTCGGGGCAGGCATCCCGACAATGAGCAGTTCTTC. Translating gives CASSLARGRHPDNEQFF.

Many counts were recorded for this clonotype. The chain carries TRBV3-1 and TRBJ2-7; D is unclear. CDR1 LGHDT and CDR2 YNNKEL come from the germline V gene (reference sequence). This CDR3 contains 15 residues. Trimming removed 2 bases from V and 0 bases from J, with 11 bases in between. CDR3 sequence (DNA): TGTGCCAGCAGCCAAAGTCATCATAGCTCCTACGAGCAGTACTTC. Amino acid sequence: CASSQSHHSSYEQYF.

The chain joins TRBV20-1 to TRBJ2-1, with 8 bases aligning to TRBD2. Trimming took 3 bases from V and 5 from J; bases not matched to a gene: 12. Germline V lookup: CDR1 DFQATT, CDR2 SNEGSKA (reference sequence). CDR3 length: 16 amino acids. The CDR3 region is CSARAVTGGPHNEQFF. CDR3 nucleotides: TGCAGTGCTAGGGCCGTCACGGGAGGGCCCCACAATGAGCAGTTCTTC.

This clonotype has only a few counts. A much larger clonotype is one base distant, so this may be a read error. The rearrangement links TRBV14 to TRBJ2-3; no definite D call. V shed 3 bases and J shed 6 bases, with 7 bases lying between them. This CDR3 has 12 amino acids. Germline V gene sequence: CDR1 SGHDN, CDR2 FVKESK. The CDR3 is CASSHLRDTQYF. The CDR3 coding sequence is TGTGCCAGCAGCCACCTAAGGGATACGCAGTATTTT.

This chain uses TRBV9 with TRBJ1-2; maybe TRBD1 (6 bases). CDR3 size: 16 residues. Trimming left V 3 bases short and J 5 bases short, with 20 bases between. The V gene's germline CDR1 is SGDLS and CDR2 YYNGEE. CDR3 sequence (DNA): TGTGCCAGCAGCGCTCCCCAGAACGCCAGGGGTTATGGCTACACCTTC. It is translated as CASSAPQNARGYGYTF.

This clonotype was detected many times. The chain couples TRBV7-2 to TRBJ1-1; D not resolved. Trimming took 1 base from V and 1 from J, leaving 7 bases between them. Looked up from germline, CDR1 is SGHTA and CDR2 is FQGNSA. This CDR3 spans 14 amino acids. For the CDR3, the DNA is TGTGCCAGCAGCTTAGACGGGCAGAACACTGAAGCTTTCTTT. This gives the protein CASSLDGQNTEAFF.

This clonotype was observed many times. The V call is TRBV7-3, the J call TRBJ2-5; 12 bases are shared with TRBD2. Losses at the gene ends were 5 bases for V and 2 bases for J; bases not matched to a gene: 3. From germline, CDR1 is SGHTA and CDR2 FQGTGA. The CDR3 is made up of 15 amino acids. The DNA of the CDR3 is TGTGCCAGCAGCAGGACTAGCGGGGTACAAGAGACCCAGTACTTC. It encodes CASSRTSGVQETQYF.

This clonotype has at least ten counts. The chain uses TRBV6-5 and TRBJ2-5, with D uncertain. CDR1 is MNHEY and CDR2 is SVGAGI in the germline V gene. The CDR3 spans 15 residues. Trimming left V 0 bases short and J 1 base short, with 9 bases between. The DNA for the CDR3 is TGTGCCAGCAGTTACTCAAACTACCTCCAAGAGACCCAGTACTTC. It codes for CASSYSNYLQETQYF.

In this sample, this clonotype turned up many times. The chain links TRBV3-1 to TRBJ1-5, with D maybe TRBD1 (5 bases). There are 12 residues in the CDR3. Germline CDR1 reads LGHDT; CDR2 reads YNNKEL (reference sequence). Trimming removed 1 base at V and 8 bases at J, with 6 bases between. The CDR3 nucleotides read TGTGCCAGCAGCCAAGCGGGGGAGCCCCAGCATTTT. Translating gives CASSQAGEPQHF.

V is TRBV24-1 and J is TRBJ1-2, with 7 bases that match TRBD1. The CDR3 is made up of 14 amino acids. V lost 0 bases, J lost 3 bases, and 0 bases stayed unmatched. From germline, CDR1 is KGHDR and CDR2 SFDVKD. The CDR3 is CATSDLTGDYGYTF. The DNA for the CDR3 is TGTGCCACCAGTGATTTGACAGGGGACTATGGCTACACCTTC.

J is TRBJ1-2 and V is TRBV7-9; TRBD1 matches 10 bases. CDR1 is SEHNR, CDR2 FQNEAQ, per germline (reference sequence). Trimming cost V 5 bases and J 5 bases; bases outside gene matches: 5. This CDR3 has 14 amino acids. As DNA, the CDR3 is TGTGCCAGCAGCCTTGACAGGGGGCGTTATGGCTACACCTTC. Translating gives CASSLDRGRYGYTF. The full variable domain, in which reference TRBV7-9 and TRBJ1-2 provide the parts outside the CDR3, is DTGVSQNPRHKITKRGQNVTFRCDPISEHNRLYWYRQTLGQGPEFLTYFQNEAQLEKSRLLSDRFSAERPKGSFSTLEIQRTEQGDSAMYLCASSLDRGRYGYTFGSGTRLTVV.